This is a list of T cell receptor beta chains from one sample in a study of blood T cell repertoires in COVID-19. Here immunoSEQ multiplex PCR was the method, and the copy in TCRdb shows in-frame clones only, minus some. The table has about 57,000 clones, 88% seen once; the top ten hold 4.5% to 5%. The sequencing sample was made of peripheral blood. These TCRs come from a human donor in a cohort sampled during active COVID-19. CDR3s include the opening cysteine and the closing phenylalanine or tryptophan. D genes are given only for firm matches. Where a row states a size, it is once, few, many or the class of an expanded clone; other rows omit it.

abundance: .; j_gene: TRBJ1-1; d_gene: TRBD1; v_gene: TRBV27; CDR3aa: CASSLSGQGVTEAFF; CDR3nt: TGTGCCAGCAGTTTATCGGGACAGGGGGTTACTGAAGCTTTCTTT
abundance: .; j_gene: TRBJ2-6; d_gene: TRBD1; v_gene: TRBV19; CDR3aa: CASKTGGEAGANVLTF; CDR3nt: TGTGCCAGCAAAACAGGGGGCGAGGCTGGGGCCAACGTCCTGACTTTC
abundance: .; j_gene: TRBJ2-5; d_gene: .; v_gene: TRBV7-2; CDR3aa: CASSLMDKRMAYF; CDR3nt: TGTGCCAGCAGCTTAATGGACAAGAGAATGGCGTACTTC
abundance: .; j_gene: TRBJ1-5; d_gene: TRBD1; v_gene: TRBV28; CDR3aa: CASNSPGQGNQPQHF; CDR3nt: TGTGCCAGCAACTCTCCGGGACAGGGCAATCAGCCCCAGCATTTT
abundance: .; j_gene: TRBJ2-3; d_gene: TRBD1; v_gene: TRBV14; CDR3aa: CASSPGQAPDTQYF; CDR3nt: TGTGCCAGCAGCCCCGGACAGGCGCCAGATACGCAGTATTTT
abundance: once; j_gene: TRBJ2-2; d_gene: TRBD1; v_gene: TRBV19; CDR3aa: CASSTSTGGGGELFF; CDR3nt: TGTGCCAGTAGTACGTCGACAGGGGGCGGCGGGGAGCTGTTTTTT
abundance: once; j_gene: TRBJ2-2; d_gene: .; v_gene: TRBV12-2; CDR3aa: CASRLAGLAGGPNTGELFF; CDR3nt: TGTGCAAGTCGCTTAGCGGGTCTAGCGGGGGGGCCGAACACCGGGGAGCTGTTTTTT
abundance: .; j_gene: TRBJ2-1; d_gene: .; v_gene: TRBV30; CDR3aa: CAWSHVVGNEQFF; CDR3nt: TGTGCCTGGAGTCACGTCGTCGGGAATGAGCAGTTCTTC
abundance: .; j_gene: TRBJ2-3; d_gene: TRBD2; v_gene: TRBV6-1; CDR3aa: CASSVASGRTDTQYF; CDR3nt: TGTGCCAGCAGTGTAGCTAGCGGGAGAACAGATACGCAGTATTTT
abundance: .; j_gene: TRBJ2-1; d_gene: .; v_gene: TRBV5-4; CDR3aa: CASSSGGRGPSYNEQFF; CDR3nt: TGTGCCAGCAGCTCCGGGGGGCGGGGCCCTTCCTACAATGAGCAGTTCTTC
abundance: once; j_gene: TRBJ2-7; d_gene: .; v_gene: TRBV7-2; CDR3aa: CASSLVRTSITSSYEQYF; CDR3nt: TGTGCCAGCAGCTTAGTGAGGACATCTATTACGAGCTCCTACGAGCAGTACTTC
abundance: .; j_gene: TRBJ1-2; d_gene: .; v_gene: TRBV30; CDR3aa: CAWSTGGVNYGYTF; CDR3nt: TGTGCCTGGAGTACGGGGGGGGTTAACTATGGCTACACCTTC
abundance: .; j_gene: TRBJ2-1; d_gene: TRBD2; v_gene: TRBV10-2; CDR3aa: CASIGLAGNNEQFF; CDR3nt: TGCGCCAGCATAGGACTAGCGGGTAACAATGAGCAGTTCTTC
abundance: .; j_gene: TRBJ2-3; d_gene: TRBD2; v_gene: TRBV2; CDR3aa: CASSEEAGGSHTQYF; CDR3nt: TGTGCCAGCAGTGAGGAAGCGGGGGGTTCACATACGCAGTATTTT
abundance: .; j_gene: TRBJ1-4; d_gene: TRBD1; v_gene: TRBV4-3; CDR3aa: CASSQAPRGTGIGEKLFF; CDR3nt: TGCGCCAGCAGCCAAGCGCCCCGAGGGACAGGGATCGGGGAAAAACTGTTTTTT
abundance: .; j_gene: TRBJ2-2; d_gene: TRBD2; v_gene: TRBV9; CDR3aa: CASSPAGTRVGGELFF; CDR3nt: TGTGCCAGCAGCCCCGCCGGGACTAGAGTCGGAGGGGAGCTGTTTTTT
abundance: .; j_gene: TRBJ2-5; d_gene: TRBD2; v_gene: TRBV6-2/TRBV6-3; CDR3aa: CASSETSGKRAQYF; CDR3nt: TGTGCCAGCAGTGAGACTAGCGGGAAGAGAGCCCAGTACTTC
abundance: .; j_gene: TRBJ2-1; d_gene: TRBD2; v_gene: TRBV5-1; CDR3aa: CASFADNGREQFF; CDR3nt: TGCGCCAGCTTCGCCGACAACGGGAGGGAGCAGTTCTTC
abundance: .; j_gene: TRBJ2-7; d_gene: .; v_gene: TRBV7-6; CDR3aa: CASSLGAGRAYEQYF; CDR3nt: TGTGCCAGCAGCTTGGGCGCGGGTAGGGCCTACGAGCAGTACTTC
abundance: .; j_gene: TRBJ1-5; d_gene: .; v_gene: TRBV29-1; CDR3aa: CSVEEGGGQPQHF; CDR3nt: TGCAGCGTTGAGGAGGGGGGGGGTCAGCCCCAGCATTTT
abundance: .; j_gene: TRBJ1-2; d_gene: TRBD1; v_gene: TRBV28; CDR3aa: CASSRQGARYGYTF; CDR3nt: TGTGCCAGCAGTAGACAGGGGGCGCGGTATGGCTACACCTTC
abundance: once; j_gene: TRBJ2-5; d_gene: .; v_gene: TRBV15; CDR3aa: CATSREDRKETQYF; CDR3nt: TGTGCCACCAGCAGGGAGGACAGAAAAGAGACCCAGTACTTC
abundance: .; j_gene: TRBJ1-6; d_gene: .; v_gene: TRBV6-5; CDR3aa: CASSYSSGSEPLHF; CDR3nt: TGTGCCAGCAGTTACTCGTCGGGGAGTGAGCCCCTCCACTTT
abundance: .; j_gene: TRBJ1-5; d_gene: .; v_gene: TRBV7-2; CDR3aa: CASSLFSRDNQPQHF; CDR3nt: TGTGCCAGCAGCTTATTCTCCAGGGACAATCAGCCCCAGCATTTT
abundance: .; j_gene: TRBJ2-3; d_gene: TRBD2; v_gene: TRBV5-6; CDR3aa: CASSLPSLAGASTDTQYF; CDR3nt: TGTGCCAGCAGCTTGCCCAGCCTAGCGGGGGCTAGCACAGATACGCAGTATTTT
abundance: few; j_gene: TRBJ2-7; d_gene: TRBD2; v_gene: TRBV7-9; CDR3aa: CASSPPGGGESGQYF; CDR3nt: TGTGCCAGCAGCCCCCCGGGCGGGGGAGAATCGGGGCAGTACTTC
abundance: once; j_gene: TRBJ2-3; d_gene: TRBD1; v_gene: TRBV3-1/TRBV3-2; CDR3aa: CARGVRQGHRAGTDTQYF; CDR3nt: TGTGCCAGGGGGGTTCGACAGGGGCATCGAGCTGGAACAGATACGCAGTATTTT
abundance: .; j_gene: TRBJ1-5; d_gene: .; v_gene: TRBV19; CDR3aa: CASSSRGRNQPQHF; CDR3nt: TGTGCCAGTAGTAGTAGGGGTCGCAATCAGCCCCAGCATTTT
abundance: .; j_gene: TRBJ1-6; d_gene: TRBD1; v_gene: TRBV18; CDR3aa: CASSPDGTGYSPLHF; CDR3nt: TGTGCCAGCTCACCCGACGGGACAGGTTATTCACCCCTCCACTTT
abundance: .; j_gene: TRBJ2-3; d_gene: TRBD1; v_gene: TRBV7-2; CDR3aa: CASSLGRQGASTDTQYF; CDR3nt: TGTGCCAGCAGCTTAGGAAGACAGGGGGCTAGCACAGATACGCAGTATTTT
abundance: .; j_gene: TRBJ1-3; d_gene: .; v_gene: TRBV15; CDR3aa: CATSRDSEGGGSGNTIYF; CDR3nt: TGTGCCACCAGCAGAGATTCCGAGGGCGGGGGCTCTGGAAACACCATATATTTT
abundance: .; j_gene: TRBJ2-2; d_gene: .; v_gene: TRBV6-5; CDR3aa: CASSYSGGRTGELFF; CDR3nt: TGTGCCAGCAGTTACTCGGGGGGGCGCACCGGGGAGCTGTTTTTT
abundance: .; j_gene: TRBJ2-1; d_gene: TRBD2; v_gene: TRBV5-4; CDR3aa: CASSVRTRSGNEQFF; CDR3nt: TGTGCCAGCAGCGTTCGGACTAGATCAGGCAATGAGCAGTTCTTC
abundance: .; j_gene: TRBJ2-1; d_gene: TRBD1; v_gene: TRBV5-8; CDR3aa: CASSLGQGAWDEQFF; CDR3nt: TGTGCCAGCAGCTTGGGACAGGGGGCTTGGGATGAGCAGTTCTTC
abundance: .; j_gene: TRBJ2-1; d_gene: TRBD2; v_gene: TRBV18; CDR3aa: CASSPFRGSSGLDNEQFF; CDR3nt: TGTGCCAGCTCACCTTTCCGAGGGTCTAGCGGGTTGGACAATGAGCAGTTCTTC
abundance: .; j_gene: TRBJ2-3; d_gene: TRBD1; v_gene: TRBV5-5; CDR3aa: CASSLRTGDGTDTQYF; CDR3nt: TGTGCCAGCAGCTTGAGGACAGGGGATGGGACAGATACGCAGTATTTT
abundance: .; j_gene: TRBJ2-3; d_gene: TRBD1; v_gene: TRBV10-3; CDR3aa: CAISEGTGSTDTQYF; CDR3nt: TGTGCCATCAGTGAGGGGACAGGAAGCACAGATACGCAGTATTTT